This T cell receptor (beta chain) was recorded in a study of blood T cell repertoires in COVID-19. The protocol was immunoSEQ multiplex PCR, while the TCRdb copy is restricted to in-frame clones and leaves out a portion. The profile shows 200,000 or so clones, around four fifths of them singletons. The CDR3 consists of 14 residues. Trimming removed 2 bases at V and 5 bases at J, with 12 bases between. CDR1 and CDR2 from the germline V gene are ENHRY and SYGVKD. The receptor's source is a human donor with acute or convalescent COVID-19. The donor label of this sample is uncertain. V usage is TRBV10-3 and J usage is TRBJ1-1; TRBD1 might be the D (5 bases). What was sequenced was peripheral blood. The CDR3, as DNA: TGTGCCATCAGTGAGGGGGCTTGGGGTACTGAAGCTTTCTTT. Amino acid sequence: CAISEGAWGTEAFF.